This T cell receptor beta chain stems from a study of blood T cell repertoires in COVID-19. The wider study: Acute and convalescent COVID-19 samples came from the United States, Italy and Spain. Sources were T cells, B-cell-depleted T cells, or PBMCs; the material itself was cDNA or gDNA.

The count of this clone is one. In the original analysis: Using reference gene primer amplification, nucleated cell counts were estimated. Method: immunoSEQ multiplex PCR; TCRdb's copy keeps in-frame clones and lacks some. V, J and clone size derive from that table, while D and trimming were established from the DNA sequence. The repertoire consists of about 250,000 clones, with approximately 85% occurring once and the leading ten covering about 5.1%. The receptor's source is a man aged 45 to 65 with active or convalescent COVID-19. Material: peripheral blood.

CDR3 sequence (DNA): TGCGCCAGCGTAGAGGGAGTGAGCACAGATACGCAGTATTTT. It is translated as CASVEGVSTDTQYF. V gene TRBV5-1 combines with J gene TRBJ2-3, with D possibly TRBD2 on 5 matching bases. Germline CDR1 and CDR2: SGHRS and YFSETQ. V lost 7 bases, J lost 0 bases, and 12 bases lay in between. The CDR3 totals 14 residues.